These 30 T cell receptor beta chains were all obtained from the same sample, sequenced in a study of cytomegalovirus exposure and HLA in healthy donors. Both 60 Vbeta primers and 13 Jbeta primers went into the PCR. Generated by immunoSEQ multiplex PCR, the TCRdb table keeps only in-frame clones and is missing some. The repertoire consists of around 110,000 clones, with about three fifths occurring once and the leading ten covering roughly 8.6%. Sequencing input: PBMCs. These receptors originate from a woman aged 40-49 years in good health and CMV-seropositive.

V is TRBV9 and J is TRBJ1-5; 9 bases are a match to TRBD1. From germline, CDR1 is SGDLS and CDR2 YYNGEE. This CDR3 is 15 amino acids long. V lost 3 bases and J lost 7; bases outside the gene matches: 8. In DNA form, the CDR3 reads TGTGCCAGCAGCGAGGGGGGACAGGGAGCACAGCCCCAGCATTTT. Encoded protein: CASSEGGQGAQPQHF.

The CDR3 loop reads CASSLEAGGQNEQFF. DNA for the CDR3: TGCGCCAGCAGCTTGGAGGCGGGAGGGCAAAATGAGCAGTTCTTC. The chain uses TRBV5-1 and TRBJ2-1, with 9 bases identical to TRBD2. The CDR3 runs 15 residues. CDR1 and CDR2 (germline): SGHRS, YFSETQ. V dropped 0 bases and J dropped 7; count of bases not matched to a gene: 5.

The CDR3 DNA reads TGTGCCAGCAGTCCCCGGGACACAGACTACGAGCAGTACTTC. As protein: CASSPRDTDYEQYF. The rearrangement links TRBV6-6 to TRBJ2-7; possibly TRBD1 for D (6 bases). This CDR3 has 14 amino acids. V was cut by 5 bases and J by 3 bases, with 14 bases left in between. Looked up from germline, CDR1 is MNHNY and CDR2 is SVGAGI (reference sequence).

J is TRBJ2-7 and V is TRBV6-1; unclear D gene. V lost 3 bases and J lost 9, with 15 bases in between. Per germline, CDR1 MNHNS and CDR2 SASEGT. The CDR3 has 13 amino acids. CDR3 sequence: CASSDVSTSPQYF. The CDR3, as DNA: TGTGCCAGCAGTGACGTTTCTACTTCCCCGCAGTACTTC.

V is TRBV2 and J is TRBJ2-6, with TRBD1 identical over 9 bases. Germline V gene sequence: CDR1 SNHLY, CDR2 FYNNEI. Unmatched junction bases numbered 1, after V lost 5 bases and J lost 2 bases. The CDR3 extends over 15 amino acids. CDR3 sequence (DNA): TGTGCCAGCAGTTGGACAGGGGCTGGGGCCAACGTCCTGACTTTC. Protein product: CASSWTGAGANVLTF.

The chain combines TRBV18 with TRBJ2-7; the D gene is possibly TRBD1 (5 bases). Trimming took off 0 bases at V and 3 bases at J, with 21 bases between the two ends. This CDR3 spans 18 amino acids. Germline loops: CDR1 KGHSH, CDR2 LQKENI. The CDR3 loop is CASSPPSAGRGLGYEQYF. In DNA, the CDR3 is TGTGCCAGCTCACCACCTTCGGCAGGGCGAGGTTTGGGCTACGAGCAGTACTTC.

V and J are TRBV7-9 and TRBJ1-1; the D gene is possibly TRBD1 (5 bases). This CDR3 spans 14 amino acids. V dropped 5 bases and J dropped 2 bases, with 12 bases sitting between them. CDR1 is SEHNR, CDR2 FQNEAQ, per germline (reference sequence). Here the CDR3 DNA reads TGTGCCAGCAGCCGACCCGACAGAAACACTGAAGCTTTCTTT. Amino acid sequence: CASSRPDRNTEAFF. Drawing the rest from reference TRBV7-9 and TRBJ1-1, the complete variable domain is DTGVSQNPRHKITKRGQNVTFRCDPISEHNRLYWYRQTLGQGPEFLTYFQNEAQLEKSRLLSDRFSAERPKGSFSTLEIQRTEQGDSAMYLCASSRPDRNTEAFFGQGTRLTVV.

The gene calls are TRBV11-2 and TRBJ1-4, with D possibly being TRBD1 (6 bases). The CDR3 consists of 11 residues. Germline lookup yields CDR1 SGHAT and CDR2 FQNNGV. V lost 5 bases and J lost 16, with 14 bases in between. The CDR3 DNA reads TGTGCCAGCAGCAACAGGGCCCCGGCGTTTTTT. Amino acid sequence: CASSNRAPAFF.

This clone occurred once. This chain's CDR3 is CASNQRGGPRSYEQYF. The CDR3 DNA follows: TGTGCCAGCAACCAAAGGGGGGGGCCACGCTCCTACGAGCAGTACTTC. This chain uses TRBV5-8 with TRBJ2-7; possibly TRBD2 for D (7 bases). V lost 6 bases and J lost 0, with 19 bases in between. Germline V CDR1 and CDR2: SGHTS, YDEGEE. This CDR3 has 16 residues.

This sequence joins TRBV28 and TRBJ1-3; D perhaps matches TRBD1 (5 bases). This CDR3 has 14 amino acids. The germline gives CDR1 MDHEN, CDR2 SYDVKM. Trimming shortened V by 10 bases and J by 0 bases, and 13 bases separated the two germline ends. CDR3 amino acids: CATYTTGSGNTIYF. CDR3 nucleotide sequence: TGTGCCACCTATACCACAGGCTCTGGAAACACCATATATTTT.

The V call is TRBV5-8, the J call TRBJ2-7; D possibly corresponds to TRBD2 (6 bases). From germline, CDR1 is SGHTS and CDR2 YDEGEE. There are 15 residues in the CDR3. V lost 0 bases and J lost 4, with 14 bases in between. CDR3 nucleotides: TGTGCCAGCAGCTTGGCAAGGGGCGGGATGTACGAGCAGTACTTC. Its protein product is CASSLARGGMYEQYF.

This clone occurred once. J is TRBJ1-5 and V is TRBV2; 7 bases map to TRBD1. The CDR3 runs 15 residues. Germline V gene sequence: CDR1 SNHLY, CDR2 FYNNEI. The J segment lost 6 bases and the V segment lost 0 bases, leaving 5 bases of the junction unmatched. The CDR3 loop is CASSEAGGAGQPQHF. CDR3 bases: TGTGCCAGCAGTGAAGCAGGGGGCGCGGGTCAGCCCCAGCATTTT.

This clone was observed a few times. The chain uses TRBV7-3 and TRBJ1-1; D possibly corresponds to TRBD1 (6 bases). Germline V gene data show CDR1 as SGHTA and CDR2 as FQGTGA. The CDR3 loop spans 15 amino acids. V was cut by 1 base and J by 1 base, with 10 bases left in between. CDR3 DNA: TGTGCCAGCAGCTTAATAGGGACAAAGAACACTGAAGCTTTCTTT. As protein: CASSLIGTKNTEAFF.

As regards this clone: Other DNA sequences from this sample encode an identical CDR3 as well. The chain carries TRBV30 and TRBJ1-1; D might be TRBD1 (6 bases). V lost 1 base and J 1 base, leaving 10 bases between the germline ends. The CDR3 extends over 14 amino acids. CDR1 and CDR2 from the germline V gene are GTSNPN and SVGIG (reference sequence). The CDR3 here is CAWSGRGGNTEAFF. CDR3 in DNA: TGTGCCTGGAGTGGGAGGGGGGGGAACACTGAAGCTTTCTTT.

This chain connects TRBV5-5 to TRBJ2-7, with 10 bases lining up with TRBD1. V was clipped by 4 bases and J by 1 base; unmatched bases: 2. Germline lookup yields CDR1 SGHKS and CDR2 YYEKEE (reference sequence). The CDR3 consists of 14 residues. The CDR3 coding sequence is TGTGCCAGCAGCCGACAGGGGGCTTCCTACGAGCAGTACTTC. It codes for CASSRQGASYEQYF. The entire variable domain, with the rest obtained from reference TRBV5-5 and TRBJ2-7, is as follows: DAGVTQSPTHLIKTRGQQVTLRCSPISGHKSVSWYQQVLGQGPQFIFQYYEKEERGRGNFPDRFSARQFPNYSSELNVNALLLGDSALYLCASSRQGASYEQYFGPGTRLTVT.

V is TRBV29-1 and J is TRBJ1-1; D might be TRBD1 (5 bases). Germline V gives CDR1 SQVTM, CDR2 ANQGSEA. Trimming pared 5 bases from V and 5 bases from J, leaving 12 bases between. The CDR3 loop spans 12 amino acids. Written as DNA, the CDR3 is TGCAGCGTTAATGAACCAGGGACTGAAGCTTTCTTT. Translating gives CSVNEPGTEAFF.

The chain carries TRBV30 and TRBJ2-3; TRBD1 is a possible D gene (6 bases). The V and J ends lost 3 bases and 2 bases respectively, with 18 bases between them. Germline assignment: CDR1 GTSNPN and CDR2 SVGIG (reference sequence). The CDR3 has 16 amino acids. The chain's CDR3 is CAWRELPQGPTDTQYF. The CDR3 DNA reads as TGTGCCTGGAGGGAACTCCCACAGGGCCCCACAGATACGCAGTATTTT.

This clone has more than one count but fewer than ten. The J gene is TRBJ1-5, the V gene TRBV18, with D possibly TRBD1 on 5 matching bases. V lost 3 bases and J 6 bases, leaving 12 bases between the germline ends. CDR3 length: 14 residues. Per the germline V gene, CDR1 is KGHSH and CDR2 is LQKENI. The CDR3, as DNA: TGTGCCAGCTCACCGGGAGGGGCGGCTCAGCCCCAGCATTTT. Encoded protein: CASSPGGAAQPQHF.

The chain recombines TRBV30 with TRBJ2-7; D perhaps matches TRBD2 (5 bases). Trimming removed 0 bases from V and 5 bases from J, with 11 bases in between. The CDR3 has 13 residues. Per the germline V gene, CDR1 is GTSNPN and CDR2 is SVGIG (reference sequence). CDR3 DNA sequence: TGTGCCTGGAGTGTCTGGGTCGGGAACGAGCAGTACTTC. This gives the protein CAWSVWVGNEQYF. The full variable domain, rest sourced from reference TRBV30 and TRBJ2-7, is SQTIHQWPATLVQPVGSPLSLECTVEGTSNPNLYWYRQAAGRGLQLLFYSVGIGQISSEVPQNLSASRPQDRQFILSSKKLLLSDSGFYLCAWSVWVGNEQYFGPGTRLTVT.

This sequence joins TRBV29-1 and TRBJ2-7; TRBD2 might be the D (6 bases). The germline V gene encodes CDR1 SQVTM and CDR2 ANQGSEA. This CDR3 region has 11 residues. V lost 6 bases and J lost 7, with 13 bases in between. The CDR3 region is CSVKGAGEQYF. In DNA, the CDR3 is TGCAGCGTCAAAGGGGCGGGGGAGCAGTACTTC.

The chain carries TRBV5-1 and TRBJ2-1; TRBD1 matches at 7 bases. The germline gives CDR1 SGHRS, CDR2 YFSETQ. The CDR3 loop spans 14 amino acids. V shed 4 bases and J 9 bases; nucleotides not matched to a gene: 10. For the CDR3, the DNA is TGCGCCAGCAGCGGCGGACAGGTAAATACTGAGCAGTTCTTC. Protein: CASSGGQVNTEQFF.

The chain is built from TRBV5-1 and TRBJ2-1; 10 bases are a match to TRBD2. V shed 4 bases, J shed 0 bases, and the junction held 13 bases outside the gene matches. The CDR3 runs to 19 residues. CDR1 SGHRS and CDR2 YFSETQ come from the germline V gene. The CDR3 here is CASSVGLAASSISYNEQFF. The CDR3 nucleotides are TGCGCCAGCAGCGTCGGACTAGCGGCATCCTCCATCTCCTACAATGAGCAGTTCTTC. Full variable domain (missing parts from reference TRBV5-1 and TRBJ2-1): KAGVTQTPRYLIKTRGQQVTLSCSPISGHRSVSWYQQTPGQGLQFLFEYFSETQRNKGNFPGRFSGRQFSNSRSEMNVSTLELGDSALYLCASSVGLAASSISYNEQFFGPGTRLTVL.

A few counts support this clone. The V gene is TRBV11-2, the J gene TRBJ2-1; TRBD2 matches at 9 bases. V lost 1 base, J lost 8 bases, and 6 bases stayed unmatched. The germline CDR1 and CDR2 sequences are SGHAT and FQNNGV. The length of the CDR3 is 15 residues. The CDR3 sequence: CASSLVSSGVDEQFF. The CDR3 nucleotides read TGTGCCAGCAGCTTAGTTTCTAGCGGGGTAGATGAGCAGTTCTTC.

The CDR3 coding sequence is TGTGCCAGCAGCTTTAGGGGGACTAGCGACGAGCAGTACTTC. Translated, it gives CASSFRGTSDEQYF. V is TRBV7-2 and J is TRBJ2-7; 10 bases agree with TRBD2. V shed 3 bases, J shed 5 bases, and the junction held 4 bases outside the gene matches. Per germline, CDR1 SGHTA and CDR2 FQGNSA. This CDR3 region has 14 residues.

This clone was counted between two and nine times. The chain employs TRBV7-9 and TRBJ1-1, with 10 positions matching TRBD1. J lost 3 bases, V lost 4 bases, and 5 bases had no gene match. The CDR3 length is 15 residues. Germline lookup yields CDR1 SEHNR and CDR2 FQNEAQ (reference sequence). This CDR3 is CASSSRDRGDTEAFF. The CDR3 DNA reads TGTGCCAGCAGCTCCCGGGACAGGGGTGACACTGAAGCTTTCTTT.

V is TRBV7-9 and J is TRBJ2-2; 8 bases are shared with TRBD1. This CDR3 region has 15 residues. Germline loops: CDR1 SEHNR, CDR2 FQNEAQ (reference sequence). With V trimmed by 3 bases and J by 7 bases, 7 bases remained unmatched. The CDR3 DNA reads TGTGCCAGCAGCTTCGCACAGGGGGAAAGCGGGGAGCTGTTTTTT. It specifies CASSFAQGESGELFF.

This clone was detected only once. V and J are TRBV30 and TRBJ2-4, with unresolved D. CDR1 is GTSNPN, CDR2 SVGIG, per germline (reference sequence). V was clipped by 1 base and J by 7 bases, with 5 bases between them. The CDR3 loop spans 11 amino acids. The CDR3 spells CAWSAQNIQYF. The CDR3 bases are TGTGCCTGGAGTGCGCAGAACATTCAGTACTTC.

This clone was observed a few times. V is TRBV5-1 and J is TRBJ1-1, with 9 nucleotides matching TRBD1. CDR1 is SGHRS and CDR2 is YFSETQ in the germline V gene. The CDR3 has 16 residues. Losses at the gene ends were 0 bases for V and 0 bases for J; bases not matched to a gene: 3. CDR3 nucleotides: TGCGCCAGCAGCTTGGTGACAGGGGGGATGAACACTGAAGCTTTCTTT. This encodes CASSLVTGGMNTEAFF.

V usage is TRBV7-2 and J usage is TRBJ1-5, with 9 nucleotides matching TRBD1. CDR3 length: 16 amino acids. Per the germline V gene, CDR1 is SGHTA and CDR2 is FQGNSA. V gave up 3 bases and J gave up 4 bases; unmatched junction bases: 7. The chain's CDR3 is CASSFRPDRGNQPQHF. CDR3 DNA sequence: TGTGCCAGCAGCTTCCGCCCCGACAGGGGGAATCAGCCCCAGCATTTT.

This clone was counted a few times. For the CDR3, the DNA is TGTGCCAGCACCCGTGACGGGAGTTCGGCAATCCCCTACGAGCAGTACTTC. Its translation: CASTRDGSSAIPYEQYF. This rearrangement joins TRBV7-8 to TRBJ2-7, with a weak D call TRBD2 (6 bases). Per germline, CDR1 SGHVS and CDR2 FQNEAQ. V lost 7 bases and J 2 bases, leaving 24 bases between the germline ends. CDR3 size: 17 residues.